Here is one T cell receptor beta chain with its context. V was shortened by 6 bases and J by 3 bases, with 15 bases between the two germline ends. Germline V gene data show CDR1 as MNHEY and CDR2 as SVGAGI. CDR3 length: 14 amino acids. At the deep level, the assay was run. The table came from immunoSEQ multiplex PCR; TCRdb's copy has only in-frame clones and leaves some out. The sample gives nearly 2 million clones, roughly 94% of which show up once; 0.9% to 1.5% is in the top ten. CD45RO-negative CD8 cells positively selected for CCR7 made up the naive population, which excluded terminally differentiated effector memory CD45RA+ cells. This entry is derived from a study of shared clonotypes between healthy human individuals. In the study overall: Researchers assigned three CD4 naive, three CD4 memory, two CD8 naive and one CD8 memory plate to each donor.

The sample comprised naive CD8+ T cells sorted from blood. The chain carries TRBV6-5 and TRBJ2-7; D may be TRBD1 (6 bases). This TCR came from a man younger than 35 in good health. This chain's CDR3 is CASSQDRNLYEQYF. Here the CDR3 DNA reads TGTGCCAGCAGCCAGGACAGAAACCTCTACGAGCAGTACTTC.